A selection of T cell receptor beta chains follows, all from one sample in a study of cytomegalovirus exposure and HLA in healthy donors. The protocol was immunoSEQ multiplex PCR, while the TCRdb copy is restricted to in-frame clones and leaves out a portion. The sample holds fewer than 350,000 clones, around 87% seen once. Sequencing was performed on PBMCs. The receptors shown here come from a woman under 30 in good health and CMV-seronegative. Each CDR3 is given with its conserved first and last residue. The D gene is left open where the match is weak. Clone sizes are given selectively: once, few, many, or a class where the clone is expanded.

d_call,clone_size,v_call,j_call,cdr3_length,cdr3_nt,cdr3_aa
TRBD2,NA,TRBV6-5,TRBJ2-3,14,TGTGCCAGCAGTTACGGCGGGAGTTCAGATACGCAGTATTTT,CASSYGGSSDTQYF
NA,NA,TRBV30,TRBJ1-1,11,TGTGCCTGGAGTGGGGGCCCTGAAGCTTTCTTT,CAWSGGPEAFF
NA,NA,TRBV30,TRBJ2-1,12,TGTGCCTGGAGTGGAGGTTACAATGAGCAGTTCTTC,CAWSGGYNEQFF
NA,NA,TRBV11-2,TRBJ2-1,15,TGTGCCAGCAGCCTTCTACAGGGAACGTATTCTGAGCAGTTCTTC,CASSLLQGTYSEQFF
TRBD2,NA,TRBV7-2,TRBJ2-7,14,TGTGCCAGCAGCTTACCTGGACTAGCGTACGAGCAGTACTTC,CASSLPGLAYEQYF
TRBD2,NA,TRBV10-3,TRBJ2-1,16,TGTGCCATCAGTGTTCTGACTAGCGGGAGGCCCGATGAGCAGTTCTTC,CAISVLTSGRPDEQFF
TRBD1,once,TRBV15,TRBJ2-7,17,TGTGCCACCAGCACCAGCCGCCGGGACAGAGGGTTCTACGAGCAGTACTTC,CATSTSRRDRGFYEQYF
NA,NA,TRBV5-6,TRBJ2-5,14,TGTGCCAGCAGCTTGGTTAGCGCCCAAGAGACCCAGTACTTC,CASSLVSAQETQYF
TRBD1,NA,TRBV10-3,TRBJ1-1,15,TGTGCCATCAGGCTAGACAGGGATGCCCGGATGGAAGCTTTCTTT,CAIRLDRDARMEAFF
TRBD1,NA,TRBV27,TRBJ1-5,15,TGTGCCAGCAGTCCCCGGGACAGGGCCGGACAGCCCCAGCATTTT,CASSPRDRAGQPQHF
NA,NA,TRBV7-2,TRBJ2-1,15,TGTGCCAGCAGCATCGAACAACAGCTCTACAATGAGCAGTTCTTC,CASSIEQQLYNEQFF
NA,NA,TRBV19,TRBJ1-6,15,TGTGCCAGTACAAACCCCGAGGCGGATAATTCACCCCTCCACTTT,CASTNPEADNSPLHF
NA,once,TRBV5-1,TRBJ2-7,12,TGCGCCAGCAGCTCGGACTCTTACGAGCAGTACTTC,CASSSDSYEQYF
NA,NA,TRBV5-1,TRBJ2-7,13,TGCGCCAGCAGCTGGGCGGGGACGAGCGAGCAGTACTTC,CASSWAGTSEQYF
TRBD1,NA,TRBV18,TRBJ2-5,14,TGTGCCAGCTCACCAACAGGGGGATTGGAGACCCAGTACTTC,CASSPTGGLETQYF
NA,NA,TRBV9,TRBJ1-1,14,TGTGCCAGCAGCGTCGAGGGTCGGAGCACTGAAGCTTTCTTT,CASSVEGRSTEAFF
NA,NA,TRBV27,TRBJ2-1,15,TGTGCCAGCAGTCCATTGACATTCTCCTACAATGAGCAGTTCTTC,CASSPLTFSYNEQFF
NA,once,TRBV6-1,TRBJ2-1,16,TGTGCCAGCAGTGAACAGCGGGGACAGGTTATCAATGAGCAGTTCTTC,CASSEQRGQVINEQFF